Listed here are 16 T cell receptor beta chains from one sample, sequenced in a study of regulatory T cells in long-lasting Graves disease (dated by TCRdb to the early 2020s). The time point label, read with the paper, signifies: persistent/refractory GD, antithyroid drugs over 5 years with positive TRAb. For both TCR sequencing and RNA sequencing, RNA was extracted from PBMCs in TRIzol. Libraries were built with multiplex PCR. TCRdb records Illumina HiSeq 4000 as the sequencer. iRepertoire HTBI primers and Arm-PCR amplification of CDR3 regions were used to construct TCR beta libraries. TCRdb reprocessing: public reads trimmed at Q25 with fastp, clones called with MiXCR, in-frame beta chains kept. For every CDR3 protein sequence, its rows merge into one entry that carries the most common genes and DNA. Across this sample there are about 470,000 distinct CDR3 sequences, with around 20% seen only once. About 7.8% of the sample is in the top ten clones.

Sample: peripheral blood mononuclear cells (PBMCs), taken when the disease was refractory, from a patient treated with antithyroid drugs. These receptors were collected from a female donor with Graves disease.

This clonotype was seen a handful of times. V usage is TRBV5-1 and J usage is TRBJ2-5; the D gene is possibly TRBD1 (6 bases). The CDR3 contains 16 residues. Trimming removed 4 bases from V and 2 bases from J, with 18 bases in between. From germline, CDR1 is SGHRS and CDR2 YFSETQ. The CDR3 loop is CASSTGWQGPQETQYF. The CDR3 DNA follows: TGCGCCAGCAGCACTGGCTGGCAGGGGCCTCAAGAGACCCAGTACTTC.

The rearrangement links TRBV29-1 to TRBJ1-3; no clear D. Trimming stripped 4 bases from V and 3 bases from J, with 13 bases between. Germline V CDR1 and CDR2: SQVTM, ANQGSEA. The CDR3 contains 14 residues. The CDR3: CSVVEGNGGNTIYF. For the CDR3, the DNA is TGCAGCGTTGTTGAGGGAAATGGTGGAAACACCATATATTTT.

This clonotype was counted only a few times. The rearrangement joins TRBV20-1 to TRBJ2-2; D is possibly TRBD1 (6 bases). Trimming took 8 bases from V and 5 from J, leaving 12 bases between them. The CDR3 is 12 residues long. Germline V CDR1 and CDR2: DFQATT, SNEGSKA (reference sequence). CDR3 bases: TGCAGTTGCCCGAGGGGGACCGGGGAGCTGTTTTTT. Its protein product is CSCPRGTGELFF.

The chain has TRBV19 and TRBJ2-2, with D possibly matching TRBD2 (5 bases). Trimming removed 3 bases at V and 6 bases at J, with 8 bases between. The CDR3 totals 13 residues. CDR1 and CDR2 from the germline V gene are LNHDA and SQIVND (reference sequence). The CDR3 DNA follows: TGTGCCAGTAGTATCACTAGGGCCGGGGAGCTGTTTTTT. It translates to CASSITRAGELFF.

This clonotype was seen more than once but under ten times. This sequence joins TRBV7-2 and TRBJ1-6, with 12 bases aligning to TRBD1. With V trimmed by 5 bases and J by 10 bases, 12 bases remained unmatched. CDR3 length equals 17 residues. Per the germline V gene, CDR1 is SGHTA and CDR2 is FQGNSA. CDR3 nucleotide sequence: TGTGCCAGCAGCATCCGGGACAGGGGGCTCTTGAGATCACCCCTCCACTTT. Translation: CASSIRDRGLLRSPLHF.

V and J are TRBV27 and TRBJ2-1, with D uncertain. V lost 6 bases to trimming and J lost 0 bases, with 9 bases between them. The CDR3 length is 14 residues. Germline values: CDR1 MNHEY, CDR2 SMNVEV (reference sequence). CDR3 protein: CASRDHPSYNEQFF. The CDR3, as DNA: TGTGCCAGCAGGGACCACCCCTCCTACAATGAGCAGTTCTTC.

The chain couples TRBV5-1 to TRBJ2-5; tentative D call: TRBD2 (5 bases). This CDR3 comprises 13 residues. Germline lookup yields CDR1 SGHRS and CDR2 YFSETQ. V lost 4 bases, J lost 3 bases, and 10 bases lay in between. The CDR3 protein is CASSVGGEETQYF. In DNA form, the CDR3 reads TGCGCCAGCAGCGTAGGAGGAGAAGAGACCCAGTACTTC.

The V gene is TRBV28, the J gene TRBJ2-5; possible D gene TRBD1, 6 bases. The CDR3 is 14 amino acids. Trimming pared 5 bases from V and 2 bases from J, leaving 12 bases between. In germline, CDR1 is MDHEN, CDR2 SYDVKM. The CDR3 coding sequence is TGTGCCAGCAGTGTAGGGGGTAGGCAAGAGACCCAGTACTTC. Protein: CASSVGGRQETQYF.

The rearrangement uses TRBV28 and TRBJ2-3, with D perhaps TRBD2 (6 bases). Germline CDR1 is MDHEN and CDR2 is SYDVKM. The CDR3 is made up of 16 amino acids. Trimming took 2 bases from V and 4 from J, leaving 16 bases between them. The CDR3 DNA sequence: TGTGCCAGCAGTTTACATGGGTCGGGGGAGGCAGATACGCAGTATTTT. Its protein product is CASSLHGSGEADTQYF.

This clonotype was counted ten times or more. The chain joins TRBV29-1 to TRBJ1-2; D gene uncertain. Germline V gives CDR1 SQVTM, CDR2 ANQGSEA. The CDR3 sequence is 11 residues long. V lost 2 bases to trimming and J lost 3 bases, with 4 bases between them. The CDR3 here is CSVEQDYGYTF. CDR3 in DNA: TGCAGCGTTGAACAGGACTATGGCTACACCTTC. Using reference TRBV29-1 and TRBJ1-2 for the parts outside the CDR3, the full variable domain is SAVISQKPSRDICQRGTSLTIQCQVDSQVTMMFWYRQQPGQSLTLIATANQGSEATYESGFVIDKFPISRPNLTFSTLTVSNMSPEDSSIYLCSVEQDYGYTFGSGTRLTVV.

This chain joins TRBV25-1 and TRBJ2-7; D call uncertain. Germline V CDR1 and CDR2: MGHDK, SYGVNS. Trimming cost V 7 bases and J 4 bases, with 8 bases left between them. The CDR3 totals 11 residues. As DNA, the CDR3 is TGTGCCAGCACCTATGGTTACGAGCAGTACTTC. This codes for CASTYGYEQYF.

This clonotype was detected a few times. This chain uses TRBV25-1 with TRBJ1-2, with D possibly TRBD1 on 6 matching bases. V lost 1 base and J 4 bases, leaving 10 bases between the germline ends. Germline V gene data show CDR1 as MGHDK and CDR2 as SYGVNS. The CDR3 spans 14 residues. The CDR3 region has the DNA TGTGCCAGCAGTGAATCAGGGGAGGGCTATGGCTACACCTTC. Amino acid sequence: CASSESGEGYGYTF.

V usage is TRBV5-1 and J usage is TRBJ1-1, with a tentative D call TRBD1 (6 bases). This CDR3 has 15 amino acids. V was pared by 6 bases and J by 3 bases, with 18 bases between. The germline V gene encodes CDR1 SGHRS and CDR2 YFSETQ. Here the CDR3 reads CASKKGGSRDTEAFF. The CDR3 coding sequence is TGCGCCAGCAAGAAAGGGGGTAGTCGGGACACTGAAGCTTTCTTT.

This clonotype was recorded many times. The DNA for the CDR3 is TGTGCCAGCTCACCGGGACAGAACAATCAGCCCCAGCATTTT. It encodes CASSPGQNNQPQHF. The chain couples TRBV18 to TRBJ1-5; 7 bases map to TRBD1. The CDR3 contains 14 residues. The V gene end was trimmed by 3 bases and the J gene end by 3 bases; junction bases not matched to a gene: 2. Germline V gene data show CDR1 as KGHSH and CDR2 as LQKENI.

At least ten counts were recorded for this clonotype. The chain is built from TRBV7-2 and TRBJ2-5, with 8 bases identical to TRBD2. CDR3 length equals 16 residues. Losses at the gene ends were 1 base for V and 4 bases for J; bases not matched to a gene: 8. Per germline, CDR1 SGHTA and CDR2 FQGNSA. The CDR3 nucleotides are TGTGCCAGCAGCTTAGACGGGAGGGCCGGGGCAGAGACCCAGTACTTC. Translating gives CASSLDGRAGAETQYF.

This clonotype occurred a few times. V is TRBV24-1 and J is TRBJ2-5; TRBD1 is a possible D gene (5 bases). CDR3 size: 14 residues. The V end lost 8 bases, the J end lost 0 bases, and 12 bases lay between the germline ends. Germline V gives CDR1 KGHDR, CDR2 SFDVKD. CDR3 protein: CATKGDRDQETQYF. Here the CDR3 DNA reads TGTGCCACCAAAGGGGATAGGGACCAAGAGACCCAGTACTTC.